This T cell receptor beta chain was retrieved from a study of tumor-infiltrating lymphocytes in primary liver carcinoma. For the study at large: Sample counts of productive TCRbeta reads spanned roughly 3.65 to 8 million; these counts were similar across tissue types. Study findings and constraints: All five tumor regions shared only about 7.5-24% of top clones.

Taking 20-30 mg of unsorted bulk tissue, the authors co-extracted RNA and DNA. Chronic HBV infection, untreated so far, was present in the patients. Five separate regions were sampled from each tumor. This CDR3 is built from 11 residues. CDR1 is SGHAT and CDR2 is FQNNGV in the germline V gene. V lost 8 bases, J lost 6 bases, and 10 bases lay in between. A note on this clonotype: What it binds is unknown. The missing conserved phenylalanine or tryptophan at the end of this CDR3 makes a read error likely.

TCR beta cDNA was made from 500 ng total RNA with a constant-region primer. Employing slightly modified ARM-PCR, three nested multiplex PCR rounds were run, and these gave rise to the TCR beta libraries. Both of the initial two PCR rounds ran for about 9 cycles and employed TRBV1-TRBV30 forward primers alongside a C-beta reverse primer. TCRdb called the multiplex PCR reads again in MiXCR, with one record for every CDR3 protein. Counted here are 100,000 to 150,000 distinct CDR3 sequences, 50% to 80% occurring once; the ten biggest clones make up 7.5% to 8.5%. The chain couples TRBV11-2 to TRBJ1-2; D unresolved. The source material was liver tumor tissue from sampling region 3. Described subset: tumor region T3, left-lateral pole. The receptor comes from an older woman with primary liver carcinoma and hepatitis B virus infection. The DNA of the CDR3 is TGTGCCAGCGGACGGGCTCATGGCTACACCGTC. It codes for CASGRAHGYTV.